This T cell receptor (beta chain) was identified during a study of T cell repertoires in aging, cancer and after chemotherapy. Turning to the study itself: Pre- and post-chemotherapy samples were paired from chronic lymphocytic leukemia patients treated with fludarabine- or bendamustine-based regimens.

Multiplex touch-down PCR with TRB-A/B primers amplified rearranged V-D-J TRB sequences. TCRdb itself ran the multiplex PCR reads through MiXCR, one entry per CDR3 protein. This sample has about 4,300 distinct CDR3 sequences; roughly 36% occur once, and the top ten carry roughly 3.6%. Germline V gives CDR1 MNHNS, CDR2 SASEGT. Trimming stripped 6 bases from V and 3 bases from J, with 18 bases between. This CDR3 spans 15 amino acids. Peripheral blood genomic DNA, not sorted cells or RNA, was the template. Sequencing used blood. The rearrangement uses TRBV6-1 and TRBJ2-7; TRBD1 is a possible D gene (6 bases). The sequence came from a human donor with a blood cancer. The CDR3 DNA is TGTGCCAGCAGGGACAGAAGTTCTATCTACTACGAGCAGTACTTC. Amino acids: CASRDRSSIYYEQYF.